This TCR beta chain was sequenced during a study of human T cells and chemical hapten exposure (dated by TCRdb to about 2021). Study-level background: For sensitization, 2% DPC in acetone was applied to a 2 cm by 2 cm area of upper inner arm skin. Throughout the study period of 20 to 30 weeks, patients also received therapeutic DPC doses to the scalp every week. Patch testing was performed on the upper back with Finn chambers containing 0.01% DPC, and the patch tests were scored after 6 days according to International Contact Dermatitis Research Group standards. The mostly female patient cohort included alopecia areata with under or over 50% scalp involvement, alopecia totalis and alopecia universalis. Libraries were combined into a pool for sequencing, and differences in TCR yield between samples came mainly from small differences in library volumes within the pool. Peripheral blood TCR repertoire changes were tracked in vivo in alopecia patients during primary and secondary sensitization to the hapten diphenylcyclopropenone (DPC). Patient blood was sampled pre-sensitization (week 0) and at 2, 6 and about 24 weeks after DPC sensitization. For TCR sequencing, blood came from approximately 29 alopecia patients at anywhere from one to four time points (pre-sensitization, 2, 6 and 24 weeks). Study-wide conclusions, independent of this receptor: DPC sensitization did not change how many TCRs were above 1 in 1000 frequency, and no evidence was found of alterations in global repertoire structure. Because all patients had alopecia, a presumed autoimmune disease, the immune response of the patients might differ from that of healthy individuals. After repeated subsampling, changes were observed in the strength of the expansion versus patch-test correlation and in the threshold at which the correlation became significant. Expanded TCRs formed significantly more large CDR3 similarity clusters than pre-sensitization or healthy control sets, consistent with antigen-driven responses. Patch test score correlated positively with the number of PT1 expanded TCRs, reaching significance at thresholds 8, 16 and 32 but not at 4.

The time point label corresponds to: patch test 2, 6 weeks after DPC sensitization. In light of the paper, this sample's treatment or condition label describes: therapeutic diphenylcyclopropenone sensitization with weekly scalp DPC. At each patch-test visit, blood was drawn before the patch test was applied. Patients were eligible if aged 18 to 70, diagnosed with alopecia and judged suitable for DPC therapy, and pregnant patients were excluded. Total RNA was isolated from unfractionated whole blood collected in Tempus Blood RNA tubes. This clonotype appeared many times. Its target antigen remains unknown. Per-base qualities were not stored, and no clone one base away is much larger. The library was made by RACE. Sequencing used a NextSeq 500. Library preparation attached unique molecular identifiers to individual cDNA molecules for quantitative, reproducible TCR counting. Both TCR alpha and TCR beta chains were sequenced from each blood RNA sample. As for how the authors treated the data: Samples had a median of roughly 99,000 TCRs, with a range from roughly 20,000 to 690,600. The Decombinator software suite was used to annotate the V, J and CDR3 of the TCR reads. For PS versus PT1 abundance plots, all samples were subsampled to the same number of TCRs (28,000). TCRs were defined as expanded if absent before sensitization and observed at least eight times at the 2-week time point. TCRdb reprocessing: public reads trimmed at Q25 with fastp, clones called with MiXCR, in-frame beta chains kept. Merged by CDR3 protein, the rows form single entries marked with the most common genes and DNA. The V and J calls come from TCRdb's annotation, not from the publication. The sample table shows about 69,000 distinct CDR3 sequences, and about 9.3% are seen once. The ten largest clonotypes hold around 6.8% of the sample.

Specimen: whole blood, collected in connection with sensitization to the hapten diphenylcyclopropenone (DPC). The clonotype originates from a woman aged 45-60 years with alopecia areata. Some clones in this sample may be carry-over from other donors' samples.

The nucleotide sequence is given as TGTGCCACCCTTGGGACTAGCGGGAACACCGGGGAGCTGTTTTTT. It translates to CATLGTSGNTGELFF. The rearrangement joined TRBV19 to TRBJ2-2; 11 bases in between match TRBD2. In the germline V gene (reference sequence), CDR1 corresponds to LNHDA and CDR2 to SQIVND. The CDR3 covers 15 residues, taking in both the cysteine and the phenylalanine. The only DNA kept is the CDR3, 45 bases in frame from the first base. V has 10 bases trimmed and J has 1 base trimmed; junction bases matching no gene number 5.